This T cell receptor beta chain was identified in a study of OX40 agonist ivuxolimab in advanced cancers. Produced via immunoSEQ multiplex PCR; TCRdb's table is partial and in-frame only. The data show tens of thousands of clones, around 83% seen once. Per the germline V gene, CDR1 is LNHDA and CDR2 is SQIVND (reference sequence). Trimming cost V 6 bases and J 5 bases, with 17 bases left between them. This CDR3 has 15 residues. This clone was observed a few times. Sample: CD4+ or CD8+ T cells sorted from blood, taken in a trial of the OX40 agonist ivuxolimab. The source of this sequence is an adult with an advanced solid tumor such as melanoma, head and neck, liver or kidney cancer. J is TRBJ2-1 and V is TRBV19; a possible D gene is TRBD2 (6 bases). This CDR3 reads CASSRDSLPHNEQFF. In DNA, the CDR3 is TGTGCCAGTAGCCGGGACTCCCTCCCCCACAATGAGCAGTTCTTC.